These 7 T cell receptor beta chains originate from one sample sequenced in a study of T cells in Graves' hyperthyroidism and ophthalmopathy. RNA transcripts yielded amplified TCR beta CDR3 regions. A set of HTBI primers served as the primers for a first-round RT-PCR of the TCR CDR3. TCRdb re-derived calls from the multiplex PCR reads in MiXCR, one entry per CDR3 protein. The sample consists of around 340,000 distinct CDR3 sequences, about 15% of them appearing once. The sequenced material came from blood. These receptors were collected from a woman aged 30 to 39 with Graves' hyperthyroidism that later progressed to Graves' ophthalmopathy.

Many counts were recorded for this clonotype. The V and J genes are TRBV6-5 and TRBJ1-2; TRBD1 matches 7 bases. The CDR3 extends over 13 amino acids. Germline V gene sequence: CDR1 MNHEY, CDR2 SVGAGI. Trimming took 2 bases from V and 7 from J; bases not matched to a gene: 4. This chain's CDR3 is CASSYPGGVGYTF. The CDR3 nucleotides read TGTGCCAGCAGTTACCCAGGGGGAGTTGGCTACACCTTC.

In its sample, this clonotype was seen a few times. The rearrangement uses TRBV7-9 and TRBJ2-7, with D unresolved. The CDR3 is made up of 16 amino acids. Per the germline V gene, CDR1 is SEHNR and CDR2 is FQNEAQ (reference sequence). V was shortened by 5 bases and J by 3 bases, with 20 bases between the two germline ends. The CDR3 nucleotides read TGTGCCAGCAGCCAACCCTACGGGCTCGAGGTCTACGAGCAGTACTTC. Translation gives CASSQPYGLEVYEQYF.

The rearrangement joins TRBV5-6 to TRBJ1-2, with TRBD1 identical over 8 bases. This CDR3 is built from 15 residues. The J segment lost 8 bases and the V segment lost 4 bases, leaving 13 bases of the junction unmatched. Germline V gene sequence: CDR1 SGHDT, CDR2 YYEEEE. The CDR3 region has the DNA TGTGCCAGCAGCCCCACCCGACAGGGGTCAGGGGGCTACACCTTC. Protein product: CASSPTRQGSGGYTF.

This chain links TRBV20-1 with TRBJ2-3, with D perhaps being TRBD1 or TRBD2 (6 bases each). CDR1 and CDR2 from the germline V gene are DFQATT and SNEGSKA (reference sequence). The CDR3 consists of 15 residues. The germline V and J ends were trimmed by 3 bases and 1 base, with 14 bases remaining between them. DNA of the CDR3: TGCAGTGCTAGGAGGGTGGAGGGGGGCACAGATACGCAGTATTTT. Its protein is CSARRVEGGTDTQYF.

The chain recombines TRBV20-1 with TRBJ2-1; D is ambiguous. The germline V gene has CDR1 DFQATT and CDR2 SNEGSKA (reference sequence). Trimming took 0 bases from V and 0 from J, leaving 9 bases between them. The CDR3 length is 15 residues. The CDR3 sequence is CSARDDTDSYNEQFF. The CDR3 DNA reads as TGCAGTGCTAGAGATGATACGGACTCCTACAATGAGCAGTTCTTC.

This clonotype was counted a single time. The chain recombines TRBV7-2 with TRBJ2-1; D is unclear. CDR3 length: 16 amino acids. Trimming removed 5 bases at V and 0 bases at J, with 14 bases between. The germline V gene encodes CDR1 SGHTA and CDR2 FQGNSA. The CDR3 loop reads CASSPEARTSYNEQFF. The CDR3 DNA is TGTGCCAGCAGCCCAGAGGCACGGACCTCCTACAATGAGCAGTTCTTC.

This clonotype was counted ten times or more. This chain connects TRBV10-3 to TRBJ2-6, with 7 bases lining up with TRBD1. The V gene end was trimmed by 5 bases and the J gene end by 0 bases; junction bases not matched to a gene: 7. The CDR3 runs to 17 residues. The V gene's germline CDR1 is ENHRY and CDR2 SYGVKD. CDR3 protein: CAISSGTAYSGANVLTF. The DNA for the CDR3 is TGTGCCATCAGTTCCGGGACAGCCTACTCTGGGGCCAACGTCCTGACTTTC.